The 26 T cell receptor beta chains listed next were all sequenced from one sample in a study of vaccination effects on CD4 cells after COVID-19. CD4+ T cells specific for antigen were expanded with viral peptide pools by the ViraFEST assay before sequencing. Once cultured for around 11 days, the cells underwent separation to obtain CD4+ T cells. Repertoires were generated with immunoSEQ multiplex PCR, while TCRdb's copy carries only in-frame clones and drops some. The profile shows tens of thousands of clones, roughly 80% of them singletons. No antigen has been identified for these receptors. The specimen was CD4+ T cells from PBMCs cultured with HCoV-229E spike peptides, collected before COVID-19 vaccination. The receptor set was obtained from a human donor who received a COVID-19 vaccine.

V is TRBV5-1 and J is TRBJ2-5, with TRBD1 matching over 7 bases. J lost 3 bases, V lost 3 bases, and 8 bases had no gene match. Germline V gene data show CDR1 as SGHRS and CDR2 as YFSETQ. This CDR3 spans 15 amino acids. CDR3 DNA: TGCGCCAGCAGCTCGCCACGACAGGGTAAAGAGACCCAGTACTTC. Amino acid sequence: CASSSPRQGKETQYF.

This clone has a single count. This sequence joins TRBV18 and TRBJ1-5; 8 bases match TRBD1. The germline V gene encodes CDR1 KGHSH and CDR2 LQKENI. CDR3 length equals 14 residues. J lost 4 bases, V lost 4 bases, and 3 bases had no gene match. The CDR3 sequence is CASSQGQANQPQHF. In DNA, the CDR3 is TGTGCCAGCTCACAGGGACAGGCAAATCAGCCCCAGCATTTT.

The gene calls are TRBV5-1 and TRBJ1-2, with no clear D. Germline V CDR1 and CDR2: SGHRS, YFSETQ. This CDR3 spans 16 amino acids. The V and J ends lost 4 bases and 7 bases respectively, with 23 bases between them. The CDR3 sequence is CASSPPQVGLKAGYTF. The DNA of the CDR3 is TGCGCCAGCAGCCCACCCCAAGTAGGCCTTAAGGCTGGCTACACCTTC.

This chain links TRBV6-5 with TRBJ1-6; D not resolved. The CDR3 has 15 residues. V gave up 5 bases and J gave up 7 bases, with 15 bases separating them. Germline V gene data show CDR1 as MNHEY and CDR2 as SVGAGI. The CDR3 nucleotides are TGTGCCAGCAGTCATAACGGACGGCTGAATTCACCCCTCCACTTT. It encodes CASSHNGRLNSPLHF.

The sample holds a few counts of this clone. This sequence joins TRBV6-5 and TRBJ1-2; no definite D call. Trimming pared 2 bases from V and 2 bases from J, leaving 9 bases between. The germline CDR1 and CDR2 sequences are MNHEY and SVGAGI. The CDR3 covers 14 residues. This chain's CDR3 is CASSYERKNYGYTF. CDR3 DNA: TGTGCCAGCAGTTACGAGAGGAAGAACTATGGCTACACCTTC.

The chain employs TRBV10-1 and TRBJ2-3; a weak D match, TRBD2 (6 bases). The CDR3 totals 13 residues. The germline V gene has CDR1 WNHNN and CDR2 SYGVQD (reference sequence). V lost 5 bases, J lost 2 bases, and 8 bases lay in between. The CDR3 sequence: CASSRDSTDTQYF. In nucleotides, the CDR3 is TGCGCCAGCAGTCGGGACTCCACAGATACGCAGTATTTT.

This chain links TRBV7-3 with TRBJ2-1; TRBD1 matches at 12 bases. Germline assignment: CDR1 SGHTA and CDR2 FQGTGA. CDR3 length equals 18 residues. The J segment lost 6 bases and the V segment lost 5 bases, leaving 14 bases of the junction unmatched. The CDR3 DNA follows: TGTGCCAGCAGCCTGACCGGGACAGGGGGCCCATTCCCCAATGAGCAGTTCTTC. Translation: CASSLTGTGGPFPNEQFF.

The chain couples TRBV19 to TRBJ1-5, with a possible D match to TRBD1 (6 bases). CDR1 and CDR2 (germline): LNHDA, SQIVND (reference sequence). The CDR3 spans 14 residues. The V and J ends lost 7 bases and 5 bases respectively, with 15 bases between them. Here the CDR3 reads CASTPPGGHQPQHF. DNA for the CDR3: TGTGCCAGTACCCCCCCCGGGGGGCATCAGCCCCAGCATTTT.

V usage is TRBV18 and J usage is TRBJ1-4; 7 bases line up with TRBD1. Germline V gene data show CDR1 as KGHSH and CDR2 as LQKENI. Unmatched junction bases numbered 7, after V lost 3 bases and J lost 0 bases. The CDR3 runs to 17 residues. Here the CDR3 reads CASSPQYTGATNEKLFF. CDR3 nucleotide sequence: TGTGCCAGCTCACCCCAATATACAGGGGCAACTAATGAAAAACTGTTTTTT.

The CDR3 loop is CASSLGQGRGEQYV. As DNA, the CDR3 is TGTGCCAGTAGCCTTGGACAGGGTCGAGGAGAGCAGTACGTC. The chain links TRBV19 to TRBJ2-7, with 8 positions matching TRBD1. J lost 7 bases, V lost 6 bases, and 11 bases had no gene match. CDR1 LNHDA and CDR2 SQIVND come from the germline V gene (reference sequence). The CDR3 loop spans 14 amino acids.

The J gene is TRBJ2-1, the V gene TRBV25-1; perhaps TRBD2 as D (5 bases). Germline CDR1 reads MGHDK; CDR2 reads SYGVNS. There are 18 residues in the CDR3. V lost 4 bases, J lost 6 bases, and 25 bases lay in between. CDR3 region: CASSVSYGAGGIANEQFF. As DNA, the CDR3 is TGTGCCAGCAGTGTATCGTACGGAGCCGGAGGTATCGCCAATGAGCAGTTCTTC.

This clone was counted only a few times. The CDR3 region has the DNA TGTGCCAGCAGCTTAGAACAGGGAGTGGGCGGCTACACCTTC. Amino acid sequence: CASSLEQGVGGYTF. This chain uses TRBV7-2 with TRBJ1-2; D is possibly TRBD1 (6 bases). This CDR3 contains 14 residues. V lost 1 base to trimming and J lost 8 bases, with 14 bases between them. The V gene's germline CDR1 is SGHTA and CDR2 FQGNSA.

This clone was seen a handful of times. V is TRBV27 and J is TRBJ2-3, with 10 positions matching TRBD2. After removal of 4 bases from V and 5 bases from J, the junction contained 6 bases not matched to a gene. The V gene's germline CDR1 is MNHEY and CDR2 SMNVEV (reference sequence). CDR3 length equals 15 residues. The CDR3 is CASSSAGGLRDTQYF. The CDR3 bases are TGTGCCAGCAGTTCAGCGGGGGGGCTTAGAGATACGCAGTATTTT.

The genes are TRBV19 and TRBJ1-5; D perhaps matches TRBD1 (5 bases). This CDR3 contains 16 residues. Trimming took off 3 bases at V and 1 base at J, with 13 bases between the two ends. Looked up from germline, CDR1 is LNHDA and CDR2 is SQIVND (reference sequence). The CDR3 nucleotides are TGTGCCAGTAGTATGGGACCAGGGAAAAGCAATCAGCCCCAGCATTTT. Translating it yields CASSMGPGKSNQPQHF.

This chain's CDR3 is CASSRNRGPNQPQHF. CDR3 sequence (DNA): TGTGCCAGCAGTCGCAACAGGGGGCCCAATCAGCCCCAGCATTTT. The J gene is TRBJ1-5, the V gene TRBV6-5; TRBD1 aligns across 9 bases. The CDR3 consists of 15 residues. J was trimmed by 3 bases and V by 5 bases; bases with no gene match: 5. Germline CDR1 is MNHEY and CDR2 is SVGAGI.

The V call is TRBV27, the J call TRBJ1-5; TRBD1 aligns across 7 bases. V was clipped by 6 bases and J by 2 bases; unmatched bases: 7. Germline loops: CDR1 MNHEY, CDR2 SMNVEV (reference sequence). There are 15 residues in the CDR3. In DNA form, the CDR3 reads TGTGCCAGCAGGGGCGACAGGGTTGGCAATCAGCCCCAGCATTTT. Its translation is CASRGDRVGNQPQHF.

The chain joins TRBV6-4 to TRBJ2-1; 7 positions agree with TRBD2. The V gene's germline CDR1 is MRHNA and CDR2 SNTAGT. This CDR3 contains 15 residues. The J segment lost 4 bases and the V segment lost 5 bases, leaving 8 bases of the junction unmatched. In nucleotides, the CDR3 is TGTGCCAGCAGTCTCGGCAGCGGGGCATACAATGAGCAGTTCTTC. Amino acid sequence: CASSLGSGAYNEQFF.

The rearrangement uses TRBV24-1 and TRBJ2-1; the D is unclear. The germline V gene has CDR1 KGHDR and CDR2 SFDVKD. CDR3 size: 13 residues. V gave up 11 bases and J gave up 4 bases, with 14 bases separating them. The CDR3 coding sequence is TGTGCCAGCTCCGGGTCTCCATACAATGAGCAGTTCTTC. Encoded protein: CASSGSPYNEQFF.

This clone was seen only a few times. J is TRBJ2-5 and V is TRBV29-1; D ambiguous. CDR1 SQVTM and CDR2 ANQGSEA come from the germline V gene. Trimming took off 0 bases at V and 5 bases at J, with 7 bases between the two ends. The CDR3 length is 12 residues. Here the CDR3 reads CSVEEAEETQYF. CDR3 sequence (DNA): TGCAGCGTTGAAGAGGCGGAGGAGACCCAGTACTTC.

The chain carries TRBV27 and TRBJ2-1; TRBD2 aligns across 10 bases. This CDR3 region has 15 residues. V gave up 6 bases and J gave up 6 bases; unmatched junction bases: 8. Germline V gene sequence: CDR1 MNHEY, CDR2 SMNVEV (reference sequence). CDR3 in amino acids: CASRSGGAGLNEQFF. Written as DNA, the CDR3 is TGTGCCAGCAGGAGCGGGGGGGCCGGGCTCAATGAGCAGTTCTTC.

This chain joins TRBV7-2 and TRBJ1-2; weak D call: TRBD1 (5 bases). V dropped 2 bases and J dropped 0 bases, with 13 bases sitting between them. The length of the CDR3 is 16 residues. Germline V gene data show CDR1 as SGHTA and CDR2 as FQGNSA. In DNA, the CDR3 is TGTGCCAGCAGCTTATCAGGGAACCCCTCTAACTATGGCTACACCTTC. This translates into CASSLSGNPSNYGYTF.

V gene TRBV29-1 combines with J gene TRBJ2-3; 7 bases map to TRBD1. Germline V gene lookup returns CDR1 SQVTM and CDR2 ANQGSEA. The ends lost 3 bases at V and 0 bases at J; junction bases unmatched: 3. This CDR3 is 14 amino acids long. The CDR3 spells CSVDEGASTDTQYF. DNA for the CDR3: TGCAGCGTTGACGAGGGGGCGAGCACAGATACGCAGTATTTT.

The rearrangement uses TRBV28 and TRBJ1-5; D is ambiguous. The CDR3 runs 13 residues. V shed 6 bases and J shed 5 bases, with 11 bases lying between them. CDR1 MDHEN and CDR2 SYDVKM come from the germline V gene. CDR3 in amino acids: CASRYGRDQPQHF. CDR3 DNA: TGTGCCAGCAGATACGGAAGGGATCAGCCCCAGCATTTT.

The gene calls are TRBV5-1 and TRBJ1-5; a possible D gene is TRBD1 (5 bases). V was pared by 5 bases and J by 6 bases, with 18 bases between. Germline V lookup: CDR1 SGHRS, CDR2 YFSETQ. The CDR3 covers 15 residues. The CDR3 sequence is CASSWGPGGGQPQHF. In DNA form, the CDR3 reads TGCGCCAGCAGTTGGGGTCCCGGCGGGGGTCAGCCCCAGCATTTT.

J is TRBJ1-2 and V is TRBV5-1; 8 nucleotides agree with TRBD1. CDR3 length equals 14 residues. Germline-derived CDR1 and CDR2 are SGHRS and YFSETQ. J was trimmed by 7 bases and V by 0 bases; bases with no gene match: 5. For the CDR3, the DNA is TGCGCCAGCAGCTTGGGTGGACAGGGCTTTGGCTACACCTTC. Its translation is CASSLGGQGFGYTF.

This clone appeared a few times. This rearrangement joins TRBV28 to TRBJ1-2; 8 bases align to TRBD1. V lost 8 bases and J lost 5; bases outside the gene matches: 7. CDR1 is MDHEN and CDR2 is SYDVKM in the germline V gene. The CDR3 is 13 amino acids. The CDR3: CASEQGGLYGYTF. CDR3 in DNA: TGTGCCAGCGAACAGGGGGGCCTATATGGCTACACCTTC.